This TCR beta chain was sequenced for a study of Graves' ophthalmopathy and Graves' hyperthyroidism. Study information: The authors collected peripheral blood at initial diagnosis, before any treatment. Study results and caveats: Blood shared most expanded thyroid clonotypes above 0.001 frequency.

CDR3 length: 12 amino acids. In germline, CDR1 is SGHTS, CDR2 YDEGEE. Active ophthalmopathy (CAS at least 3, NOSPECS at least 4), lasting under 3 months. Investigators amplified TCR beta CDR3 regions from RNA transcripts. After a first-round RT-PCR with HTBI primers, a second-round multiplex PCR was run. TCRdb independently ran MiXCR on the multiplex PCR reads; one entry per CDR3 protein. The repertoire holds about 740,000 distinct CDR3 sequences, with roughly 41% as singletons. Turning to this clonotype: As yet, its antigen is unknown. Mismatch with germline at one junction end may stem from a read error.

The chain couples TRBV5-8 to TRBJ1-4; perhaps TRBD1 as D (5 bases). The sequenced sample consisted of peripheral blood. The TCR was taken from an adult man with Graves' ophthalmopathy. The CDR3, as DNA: TGCGCCAGCAGCCGAGAATACGGGGGACTGTTTTTT. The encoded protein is CASSREYGGLFF.